Reported below is one T cell receptor beta chain. There is no known antigen for this receptor. Per-nucleotide qualities are absent, and no much larger clonotype sits a single base away. The sample's time point label, decoded: blood 2 weeks post-SBRT. The label giving this sample's treatment or condition can be read as: 15 Gy SBRT to primary tumor, nephrectomy 4 weeks later. Serial peripheral blood from radiation-treated patients was sampled at baseline, 2 weeks and 4 weeks after SBRT to track tumor-enriched clonotypes. Every patient had renal cell carcinoma of clear cell pathology. The QIAamp DNA Blood Mini Kit (Qiagen) was used to prepare genomic DNA for TCR sequencing. The analyses included only samples that passed all quality control checks. The sample comes from a study of radiation and T cells in renal cell carcinoma (dated by TCRdb to about 2020). In terms of the full investigation: The samples were drawn from a clinical trial, where primary renal cell carcinomas were treated with 15 Gy of stereotactic body radiation therapy and then removed by nephrectomy 4 weeks afterward. In total, approximately 53 samples underwent TCR beta sequencing: some 25 tumors plus 27 peripheral blood samples. A total of about 4 million unique CDR3 nucleotide sequences, encoding more than 2 million unique CDR3 amino acid sequences, were found across all 50 or so samples. Findings and caveats that apply to the study as a whole: Because pretreatment tumor biopsies were not available, the baseline intratumoral presence of clonotypes could not be determined. With a single-armed trial design, the study had no way to address how radiation dose or scheduling affects the TCR repertoire. Blood repertoire dynamics were not followed beyond 4 weeks after treatment. Top tumor clonotypes rose in blood from baseline to 2 weeks post-radiation, then contracted by 4 weeks, suggesting transient expansion of tumor-resident clones.

TCR beta libraries were generated from genomic DNA with the immunoSEQ kit, following the manufacturer's recommendations. For library preparation, a first multiplex PCR was performed with proprietary primers, followed by a second PCR in which unique barcodes were added, and bead cleanups were performed after each round. Each sample batch included a kit-provided positive control reaction and a negative control reaction. The final libraries were assessed on an Agilent 4200 TapeStation D1000 ScreenTape, pooled by volume, and quantified by qPCR. Sequencing was performed on an Illumina NextSeq500 using a MidOutput 150-cycle cartridge, with 156 Read1 cycles, 15 Index1 cycles, and the kit custom primers. The pooled library was loaded at around 1 pM, and about 20% PhiX control was spiked in. In the authors' own workflow: The vendor-processed data were analyzed in R, and a clonotype was defined as all T cells that share the same CDR3 nucleotide sequence. For clone abundance analyses, frequencies were normalized to the 10,000 most abundant clones in each sample. Public T cell clones, averaging fewer than five per sample, were removed before analysis. An abundance difference of at least 32-fold between compartments was the criterion for calling clonotypes tumor-enriched or baseline blood-enriched. A beta-binomial differential abundance model was used to identify clonotypes that expanded or contracted between blood time points. Tumor-blood repertoire similarity was measured with the Baroni-Urbani and Buser coefficient, and groups were compared using two-tailed Wilcoxon tests in R. Drawn from immuneACCESS, this table holds only the in-frame rearrangements with V and J called that TCRdb kept. Clones are partly lost; checked studies trace under half to an unresolved V gene and leave the rest unexplained. D and trimming were read from the DNA, whereas the V and J calls and clone size are those reported in that table. The sample table records 120,000 or so clones; over 75% of these occur just once. The ten largest clones represent 1.9% of the sample.

The source was blood, collected from a patient whose treatment included radiotherapy and nephrectomy. The sequence was collected from a woman aged 55-70 years with renal cell carcinoma.

The nucleotide sequence reads TGTGCCAGTAGTATAGTAGGAGGGGGCTACGAGCAGTACTTC. The translation is CASSIVGGGYEQYF. Here the chain combines TRBV19 and TRBJ2-7; the D element could tentatively be TRBD1 or TRBD2, as 6 bases agree for each. The germline V gene (reference sequence) sets CDR1 to LNHDA and CDR2 to SQIVND. The CDR3 contains 14 residues, cysteine and phenylalanine counted. CDR3 DNA only is kept here, 42 bases in frame from base 1. Between the V and J ends, shortened by 1 base and 3 bases respectively, the junction contains 10 bases.